The 32 T cell receptor beta chains below all came from one sample that was sequenced in a study of blood T cell repertoires in COVID-19. TCRdb keeps only in-frame clones here, not all; method: immunoSEQ multiplex PCR. The data contain under 40,000 clones, 89% of them seen just once; the ten biggest clones take up 6% to 7%. The specimen was peripheral blood. These receptors all come from a human donor in a cohort sampled during active COVID-19.

The chain is built from TRBV6-4 and TRBJ1-1; unclear D gene. The germline gives CDR1 MRHNA, CDR2 SNTAGT. The CDR3 extends over 12 amino acids. V shed 8 bases and J shed 7 bases, with 14 bases lying between them. DNA of the CDR3: TGTGCCAGCCTCAGGAGGTTGCTTGAAGCTTTCTTT. Amino acids: CASLRRLLEAFF.

This clone was detected a few times. This sequence joins TRBV2 and TRBJ2-7, with a possible D match to TRBD1 (6 bases). The CDR3 runs 14 residues. Trimming shortened V by 6 bases and J by 1 base, and 13 bases separated the two germline ends. Germline lookup yields CDR1 SNHLY and CDR2 FYNNEI. CDR3 residues: CASSLQRGSYEQYF. The DNA of the CDR3 is TGTGCCAGCAGCTTACAGAGGGGGTCCTACGAGCAGTACTTC.

V usage is TRBV5-1 and J usage is TRBJ1-5; 7 bases are a match to TRBD1. CDR1 is SGHRS and CDR2 is YFSETQ in the germline V gene. This CDR3 is 16 amino acids long. Trimming cost V 0 bases and J 1 base; bases outside gene matches: 4. CDR3 in DNA: TGCGCCAGCAGCTTGGAGGGACAGCTAAGCAATCAGCCCCAGCATTTT. Translated: CASSLEGQLSNQPQHF.

The J gene is TRBJ2-7, the V gene TRBV5-1; 7 nucleotides match TRBD1. The CDR3 length is 13 residues. V dropped 3 bases and J dropped 2; count of bases not matched to a gene: 2. The germline V gene has CDR1 SGHRS and CDR2 YFSETQ. In DNA form, the CDR3 reads TGCGCCAGCAGCTCGACAGGGACCTACGAGCAGTACTTC. Protein product: CASSSTGTYEQYF. Full variable domain (outside the CDR3, taken from reference TRBV5-1 and TRBJ2-7): KAGVTQTPRYLIKTRGQQVTLSCSPISGHRSVSWYQQTPGQGLQFLFEYFSETQRNKGNFPGRFSGRQFSNSRSEMNVSTLELGDSALYLCASSSTGTYEQYFGPGTRLTVT.

V usage is TRBV27 and J usage is TRBJ1-2; 8 positions agree with TRBD1. After removal of 9 bases from V and 7 bases from J, the junction contained 19 bases not matched to a gene. Germline loops: CDR1 MNHEY, CDR2 SMNVEV (reference sequence). The CDR3 has 16 amino acids. The CDR3 protein is CASPPDRDGPGGGYTF. CDR3 nucleotide sequence: TGTGCCAGTCCCCCGGACAGGGATGGTCCCGGGGGTGGCTACACCTTC.

The J gene is TRBJ2-3, the V gene TRBV5-4, with 9 positions matching TRBD2. J lost 0 bases, V lost 2 bases, and 7 bases had no gene match. This CDR3 is built from 17 residues. Germline V gene sequence: CDR1 SGHNT, CDR2 YYREEE (reference sequence). CDR3 sequence reads: CASSLAGGRPSTDTQYF. The CDR3 DNA reads as TGTGCCAGCAGCTTAGCGGGGGGAAGACCTAGCACAGATACGCAGTATTTT.

The V and J genes are TRBV7-2 and TRBJ2-7; weak D call: TRBD2 (5 bases). This CDR3 has 14 amino acids. V dropped 3 bases and J dropped 6 bases, with 15 bases sitting between them. Germline V lookup: CDR1 SGHTA, CDR2 FQGNSA. Here the CDR3 reads CASSLGEEPLEQYF. CDR3 DNA: TGTGCCAGCAGCTTGGGAGAAGAACCACTCGAGCAGTACTTC.

The CDR3 loop is CAIMAAGGPGETQYF. CDR3 sequence (DNA): TGTGCCATCATGGCAGCGGGGGGGCCGGGAGAGACCCAGTACTTC. J is TRBJ2-5 and V is TRBV10-3; 10 bases match TRBD2. This CDR3 comprises 15 residues. V shed 7 bases, J shed 4 bases, and the junction held 9 bases outside the gene matches. Germline CDR1 and CDR2: ENHRY and SYGVKD.

Note on this clone: One end of the junction fails to match germline, which may point to a read error. The chain uses TRBV3-1 (or the pseudogene TRBV3-2) and TRBJ2-1; 8 bases fit TRBD1. The CDR3 has 12 amino acids. The germline gives CDR1 LGHDT, CDR2 YNNKEL (reference sequence). In DNA form, the CDR3 reads TGTGCCAGCAGCCAGCAAGGGGACAGGAGACTCTTC. It yields the protein CASSQQGDRRLF.

J is TRBJ2-7 and V is TRBV29-1; D perhaps matches TRBD1 (6 bases). Looked up from germline, CDR1 is SQVTM and CDR2 is ANQGSEA. Trimming took 0 bases from V and 9 from J, leaving 12 bases between them. The CDR3 contains 12 residues. CDR3 nucleotides: TGCAGCGTTGAAGAATTCCGGGACATGCAGTACTTC. Translated, it gives CSVEEFRDMQYF.

This chain links TRBV18 with TRBJ1-1, with 7 bases aligning to TRBD1. The CDR3 is made up of 15 amino acids. Germline CDR1 is KGHSH and CDR2 is LQKENI. Trimming at V came to 2 bases and at J to 5 bases, leaving 8 bases not matched to a gene. The CDR3 loop is CASSPYTTGLTEAFF. CDR3 DNA sequence: TGTGCCAGCTCACCATACACGACAGGGTTAACTGAAGCTTTCTTT.

The rearrangement joins TRBV6-2 or TRBV6-3 to TRBJ2-7, with 9 bases that match TRBD2. This CDR3 is built from 15 residues. The V segment lost 5 bases and the J segment 3 bases; nucleotides outside the gene matches: 8. Germline V gene data show CDR1 as MNHEY and CDR2 as SVGEGT. The CDR3 DNA reads TGTGCCAGCAGTGTCGGACTAGCGTATCGCTACGAGCAGTACTTC. It specifies CASSVGLAYRYEQYF.

The count of this clone is one. The V call is TRBV19, the J call TRBJ2-7; tentative D call: TRBD1 (7 bases). The CDR3 covers 14 residues. CDR1 LNHDA and CDR2 SQIVND come from the germline V gene (reference sequence). V was shortened by 1 base and J by 2 bases, with 9 bases between the two germline ends. CDR3 amino acids: CASSIGRGAYEQYF. As DNA, the CDR3 is TGTGCCAGTAGTATAGGCAGGGGGGCCTACGAGCAGTACTTC.

The genes are TRBV28 and TRBJ2-1, with D possibly being TRBD2 (6 bases). Germline-derived CDR1 and CDR2 are MDHEN and SYDVKM. The CDR3 contains 17 residues. V gave up 4 bases and J gave up 0 bases, with 16 bases separating them. CDR3 loop: CASSSPGLLSSYNEQFF. The CDR3 DNA is TGTGCCAGCAGTTCTCCGGGACTCCTGAGCTCCTACAATGAGCAGTTCTTC.

This rearrangement joins TRBV18 to TRBJ2-5; D is uncertain. The germline V gene encodes CDR1 KGHSH and CDR2 LQKENI. The CDR3 spans 14 residues. Trimming cost V 2 bases and J 3 bases, with 10 bases left between them. For the CDR3, the DNA is TGTGCCAGCTCACCAGGCAGGCTGGAAGAGACCCAGTACTTC. It is translated as CASSPGRLEETQYF. Combining the CDR3 with reference TRBV18 and TRBJ2-5 gives the whole variable domain NAGVMQNPRHLVRRRGQEARLRCSPMKGHSHVYWYRQLPEEGLKFMVYLQKENIIDESGMPKERFSAEFPKEGPSILRIQQVVRGDSAAYFCASSPGRLEETQYFGPGTRLLVL.

The rearrangement uses TRBV9 and TRBJ2-3; TRBD2 agrees at 9 bases. This CDR3 region has 16 residues. Germline CDR1 is SGDLS and CDR2 is YYNGEE. Germline trimming cut 0 bases from V and 4 bases from J; bases unmatched to any gene: 6. The CDR3 DNA reads TGTGCCAGCAGCGTAGGCGCTAGCGGGAAGGCAGATACGCAGTATTTT. It encodes CASSVGASGKADTQYF.

The gene calls are TRBV30 and TRBJ2-3; maybe TRBD2 (6 bases). The V gene lost 5 bases and the J gene lost 5 bases, with 17 bases spanning the gap. This CDR3 region has 14 residues. Germline CDR1 and CDR2: GTSNPN and SVGIG (reference sequence). CDR3 sequence reads: CAWDLTGVGDTQYF. In nucleotides, the CDR3 is TGTGCCTGGGACCTAACGGGAGTGGGAGATACGCAGTATTTT.

The chain carries TRBV2 and TRBJ2-1, with D perhaps matching TRBD2 (7 bases). Germline CDR1 SNHLY, CDR2 FYNNEI. The CDR3 sequence is 15 residues long. Trimming cost V 10 bases and J 6 bases, with 22 bases left between them. The CDR3 sequence: CATRGGAVNSNEQFF. CDR3 coding DNA: TGTGCCACCAGAGGGGGGGCCGTGAACAGCAATGAGCAGTTCTTC.

V is TRBV7-2 and J is TRBJ2-1; tentative D call: TRBD1 (6 bases). The CDR3 contains 15 residues. In germline, CDR1 is SGHTA, CDR2 FQGNSA. V was cut by 3 bases and J by 4 bases, with 13 bases left in between. In DNA form, the CDR3 reads TGTGCCAGCAGCTTGACCAGGGGAACGTACAATGAGCAGTTCTTC. It codes for CASSLTRGTYNEQFF. Filled out from reference TRBV7-2 and TRBJ2-1, the complete variable domain reads GAGVSQSPSNKVTEKGKDVELRCDPISGHTALYWYRQSLGQGLEFLIYFQGNSAPDKSGLPSDRFSAERTGGSVSTLTIQRTQQEDSAVYLCASSLTRGTYNEQFFGPGTRLTVL.

The chain links TRBV6-5 to TRBJ2-1, with 8 bases fitting TRBD1. CDR3 length: 12 residues. Germline loops: CDR1 MNHEY, CDR2 SVGAGI. The V segment lost 5 bases and the J segment 7 bases; nucleotides outside the gene matches: 1. CDR3 in DNA: TGTGCCAGCAGTCGACAGGGGAATGAGCAGTTCTTC. Residues: CASSRQGNEQFF.

This clone appeared a single time. The junction departs from the called germline gene at one end, perhaps through a read error. The chain employs TRBV18 and TRBJ2-1, with 8 bases identical to TRBD1. The CDR3 runs 16 residues. Germline V gene lookup returns CDR1 KGHSH and CDR2 LQKENI. Written as DNA, the CDR3 is TGTGCCAGCTCTCCACGGACAGGGTTTTCCTACAATGAGCAGTTCTTC. Protein sequence: CASSPRTGFSYNEQFF.

The chain is built from TRBV7-2 and TRBJ2-7; 9 bases line up with TRBD1. The germline V gene encodes CDR1 SGHTA and CDR2 FQGNSA. CDR3 length equals 16 residues. The V and J ends lost 5 bases and 2 bases, in that order; junction bases with no gene match: 10. The CDR3 reads CASSPRTGTGTYEQYF. CDR3 in DNA: TGTGCCAGCAGCCCCCGCACGGGGACAGGGACCTACGAGCAGTACTTC.

The rearrangement uses TRBV7-8 and TRBJ2-7; D remains ambiguous. The CDR3 totals 14 residues. CDR1 SGHVS and CDR2 FQNEAQ come from the germline V gene. Trimming removed 5 bases at V and 2 bases at J, with 13 bases between. This chain's CDR3 is CASSAWNTTYEQYF. CDR3 DNA sequence: TGTGCCAGCAGCGCGTGGAACACTACCTACGAGCAGTACTTC.

The sample holds one count of this clone. The chain has TRBV7-2 and TRBJ1-4; D unresolved. The CDR3 has 16 amino acids. The germline V and J ends were trimmed by 1 base and 0 bases, with 9 bases remaining between them. Per the germline V gene, CDR1 is SGHTA and CDR2 is FQGNSA. The CDR3 nucleotides are TGTGCCAGCAGCTTAGAACAGCCCACAACTAATGAAAAACTGTTTTTT. Translating it yields CASSLEQPTTNEKLFF.

The genes are TRBV24-1 and TRBJ2-2; no reliable D call. The V gene lost 9 bases and the J gene lost 1 base, with 8 bases spanning the gap. The length of the CDR3 is 13 residues. Germline V gives CDR1 KGHDR, CDR2 SFDVKD. The DNA for the CDR3 is TGTGCCACCGGGCTGATGAACACCGGGGAGCTGTTTTTT. Protein product: CATGLMNTGELFF.

This chain uses TRBV4-1 with TRBJ2-3, with 8 bases identical to TRBD1. The CDR3 is 15 residues long. Per germline, CDR1 MGHRA and CDR2 YSYEKL. J lost 1 base, V lost 6 bases, and 6 bases had no gene match. DNA for the CDR3: TGCGCCAGCAGTAGGGGACAGGCAGGCACAGATACGCAGTATTTT. Its translation: CASSRGQAGTDTQYF.

This chain connects TRBV19 to TRBJ2-1; D may be TRBD1 (6 bases). This CDR3 comprises 16 residues. Trimming shortened V by 8 bases and J by 1 base, and 18 bases separated the two germline ends. Germline values: CDR1 LNHDA, CDR2 SQIVND (reference sequence). CDR3 coding DNA: TGTGCCAGTTCGCCTACAGGGTCGGGGTCCTACAATGAGCAGTTCTTC. It specifies CASSPTGSGSYNEQFF.

The table lists this clone with a count of one. V gene TRBV29-1 combines with J gene TRBJ2-1; D is possibly TRBD1 (5 bases). The CDR3 extends over 15 amino acids. CDR1 and CDR2 from the germline V gene are SQVTM and ANQGSEA. V was pared by 4 bases and J by 0 bases, with 13 bases between. The CDR3 protein is CSVATGSSSYNEQFF. CDR3 in DNA: TGCAGCGTTGCAACAGGATCTAGCTCCTACAATGAGCAGTTCTTC.

V and J are TRBV7-9 and TRBJ2-3; 10 bases fit TRBD1. Germline assignment: CDR1 SEHNR and CDR2 FQNEAQ (reference sequence). The CDR3 covers 15 residues. The V gene end was trimmed by 5 bases and the J gene end by 4 bases; junction bases not matched to a gene: 6. CDR3 nucleotides: TGTGCCAGCAGCGGAGACAGGGGGCCCGCAGATACGCAGTATTTT. Its protein is CASSGDRGPADTQYF.

The chain couples TRBV28 to TRBJ1-2; D remains ambiguous. V lost 5 bases and J lost 9, with 13 bases in between. Germline V CDR1 and CDR2: MDHEN, SYDVKM. This CDR3 region has 12 residues. The CDR3: CASSPPERSYTF. CDR3 coding DNA: TGTGCCAGCAGTCCCCCGGAGCGAAGCTACACCTTC.

The chain employs TRBV5-5 and TRBJ1-2, with TRBD1 identical over 7 bases. The germline gives CDR1 SGHKS, CDR2 YYEKEE (reference sequence). V gave up 4 bases and J gave up 6 bases; unmatched junction bases: 9. This CDR3 is 14 amino acids long. The CDR3 sequence is CASSKGARSDGYTF. The CDR3 DNA is TGTGCCAGCAGCAAGGGGGCGCGTTCGGATGGCTACACCTTC. The full variable domain, with the rest looked up from reference TRBV5-5 and TRBJ1-2, is DAGVTQSPTHLIKTRGQQVTLRCSPISGHKSVSWYQQVLGQGPQFIFQYYEKEERGRGNFPDRFSARQFPNYSSELNVNALLLGDSALYLCASSKGARSDGYTFGSGTRLTVV.

CDR3 in DNA: TGCGCCAGCAGCCAAGACGGGGTCAATCAGCCCCAGCATTTT. It codes for CASSQDGVNQPQHF. The chain has TRBV5-1 and TRBJ1-5; D not resolved. From germline, CDR1 is SGHRS and CDR2 YFSETQ. The CDR3 sequence is 14 residues long. Trimming shortened V by 4 bases and J by 3 bases, and 11 bases separated the two germline ends.